Below, one T cell receptor beta chain is given with its context. The antigen is undetermined. The data were taken from a study of cytomegalovirus exposure and HLA in healthy donors. General study results and limits: Altogether, 164 TCR beta chains were recorded as cytomegalovirus-associated. Subsequent analysis of the approximately 110 validation repertoires found a tendency for first-cohort TCR clusters to co-occur. Most sequenced TCRs were rare (though some public TCRs occurred in many donors). According to reports, the classifier identified cytomegalovirus status with high specificity and sensitivity.

Assay used: immunoSEQ multiplex PCR; TCRdb lists only in-frame clones, some missing. The data hold approximately 300,000 clones, with 87% observed a single time. The CDR3 is made up of 16 amino acids. Germline V gene lookup returns CDR1 SGHNT and CDR2 YENEEA. Trimming removed 5 bases from V and 4 bases from J; junction bases left unmatched: 2. The chain combines TRBV11-3 with TRBJ2-1, with 16 bases that match TRBD2. Sequenced sample: PBMCs. This sequence originates from a woman in her 30s in good health and CMV-seropositive. CDR3 sequence reads: CASSAGLAGGYNEQFF. In DNA form, the CDR3 reads TGTGCCAGCAGCGCGGGACTAGCGGGGGGGTACAATGAGCAGTTCTTC.